This entry describes one T cell receptor beta chain. Its antigen remains unidentified. These data belong to a study of T-cell reconstitution after alpha-beta-depleted transplantation in children. Whole-study findings and limits: About two months after transplant, alpha-beta T cells reportedly came from several hundred expanded graft clones. For some patients, TCRbeta diversity was high at day 60 because of recipient T cells and thymic progenitors that survived. One year after transplant, T-cell counts and diversity came mostly from newly produced T cells.

The library targeted TCRbeta and was prepared with unique molecular identifiers. MiXCR was run by TCRdb on the PCR reads, yielding one entry per CDR3 protein. Of 250,000 or so distinct CDR3 sequences in the sample, 20% to 30% are singletons; the top ten hold more than 4.5%. The V end was cut by 2 bases, the J end by 0 bases, with 9 bases between. CDR1 and CDR2 (germline): SGHRS, YFSETQ. The CDR3 sequence is 14 residues long. This specimen was PBMCs, mostly from graft donor cells, taken 360 days after TCRalphabeta/CD19-depleted stem cell transplant. The V gene is TRBV5-1, the J gene TRBJ2-7; D unclear. The clonotype comes from a female patient between 2 and 15 years old who had a stem cell transplant for congenital amegakaryocytic thrombocytopenia, so the T cells may come from the graft donor. In DNA, the CDR3 is TGCGCCAGCAGCTTCGGACCGGGCTCCTACGAGCAGTACTTC. It yields the protein CASSFGPGSYEQYF.